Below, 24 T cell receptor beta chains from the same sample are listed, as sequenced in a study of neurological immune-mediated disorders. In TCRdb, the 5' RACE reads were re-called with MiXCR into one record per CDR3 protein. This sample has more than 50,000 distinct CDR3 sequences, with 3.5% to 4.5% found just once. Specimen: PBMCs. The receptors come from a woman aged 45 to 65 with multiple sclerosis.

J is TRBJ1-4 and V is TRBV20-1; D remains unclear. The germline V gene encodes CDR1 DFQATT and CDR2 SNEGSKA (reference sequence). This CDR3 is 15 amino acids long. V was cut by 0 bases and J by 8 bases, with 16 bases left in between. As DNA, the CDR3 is TGCAGTGCTAGAGATCCCCGCGGGAGTAACGAAAAACTGTTTTTT. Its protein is CSARDPRGSNEKLFF.

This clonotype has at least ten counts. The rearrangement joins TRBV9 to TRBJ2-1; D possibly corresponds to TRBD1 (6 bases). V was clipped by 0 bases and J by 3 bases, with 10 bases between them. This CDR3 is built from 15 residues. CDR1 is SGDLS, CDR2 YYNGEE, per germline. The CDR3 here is CASSVEEGHYNEQFF. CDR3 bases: TGTGCCAGCAGCGTAGAAGAGGGACACTACAATGAGCAGTTCTTC.

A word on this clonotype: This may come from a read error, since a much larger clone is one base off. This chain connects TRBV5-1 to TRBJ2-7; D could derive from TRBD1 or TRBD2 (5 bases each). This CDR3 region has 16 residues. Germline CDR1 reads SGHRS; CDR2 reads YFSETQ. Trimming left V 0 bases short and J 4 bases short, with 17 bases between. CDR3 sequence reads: CASSLVAGTTGYEQYF. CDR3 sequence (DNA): TGCGCCAGCAGCTTGGTAGCAGGGACCACGGGGTACGAGCAGTACTTC.

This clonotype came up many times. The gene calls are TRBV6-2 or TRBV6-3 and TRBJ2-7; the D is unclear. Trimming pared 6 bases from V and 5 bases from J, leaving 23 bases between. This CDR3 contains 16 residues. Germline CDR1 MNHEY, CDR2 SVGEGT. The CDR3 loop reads CASSLTGLEGFNEQYF. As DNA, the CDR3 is TGTGCCAGCAGCCTCACTGGGTTGGAAGGGTTTAACGAGCAGTACTTC.

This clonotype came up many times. DNA of the CDR3: TGTGCCACCAGCAGATCAAGCGGGAGACCAGATACGCAGTATTTT. Protein product: CATSRSSGRPDTQYF. V is TRBV15 and J is TRBJ2-3; 8 nucleotides agree with TRBD2. This CDR3 is built from 15 residues. V was pared by 2 bases and J by 4 bases, with 5 bases of the junction left unmatched. The V gene's germline CDR1 is LNHNV and CDR2 YYDKDF (reference sequence). The whole variable domain, remainder taken from reference TRBV15 and TRBJ2-3, is DAMVIQNPRYQVTQFGKPVTLSCSQTLNHNVMYWYQQKSSQAPKLLFHYYDKDFNNEADTPDNFQSRRPNTSFCFLDIRSPGLGDTAMYLCATSRSSGRPDTQYFGPGTRLTVL.

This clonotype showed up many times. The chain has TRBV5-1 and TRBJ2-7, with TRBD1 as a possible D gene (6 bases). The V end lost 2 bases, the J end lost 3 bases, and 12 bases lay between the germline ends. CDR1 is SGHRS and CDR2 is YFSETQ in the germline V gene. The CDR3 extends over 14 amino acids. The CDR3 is CASSLADSLYEQYF. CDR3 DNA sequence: TGCGCCAGCAGCTTAGCGGACAGCCTCTACGAGCAGTACTTC. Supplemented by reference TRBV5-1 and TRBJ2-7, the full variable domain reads KAGVTQTPRYLIKTRGQQVTLSCSPISGHRSVSWYQQTPGQGLQFLFEYFSETQRNKGNFPGRFSGRQFSNSRSEMNVSTLELGDSALYLCASSLADSLYEQYFGPGTRLTVT.

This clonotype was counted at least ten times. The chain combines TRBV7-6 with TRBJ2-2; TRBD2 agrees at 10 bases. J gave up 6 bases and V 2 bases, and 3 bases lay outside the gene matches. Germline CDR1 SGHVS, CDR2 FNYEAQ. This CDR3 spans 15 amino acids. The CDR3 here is CASSLLAGVPGELFF. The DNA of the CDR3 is TGTGCCAGCAGCTTACTAGCGGGAGTTCCCGGGGAGCTGTTTTTT.

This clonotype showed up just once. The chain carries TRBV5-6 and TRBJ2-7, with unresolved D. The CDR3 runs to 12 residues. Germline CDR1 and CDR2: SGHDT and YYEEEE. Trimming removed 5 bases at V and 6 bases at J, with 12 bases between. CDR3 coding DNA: TGTGCCAGCAGGTCTCCTGGTTCCGAGCAGTACTTC. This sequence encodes CASRSPGSEQYF.

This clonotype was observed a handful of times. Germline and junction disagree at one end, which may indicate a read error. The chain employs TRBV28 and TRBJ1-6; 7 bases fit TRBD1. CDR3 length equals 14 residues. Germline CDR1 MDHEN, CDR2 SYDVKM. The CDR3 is CATSPGGPSSPLNF. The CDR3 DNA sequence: TGTGCCACCTCTCCAGGGGGTCCCTCTTCACCCCTCAACTTT.

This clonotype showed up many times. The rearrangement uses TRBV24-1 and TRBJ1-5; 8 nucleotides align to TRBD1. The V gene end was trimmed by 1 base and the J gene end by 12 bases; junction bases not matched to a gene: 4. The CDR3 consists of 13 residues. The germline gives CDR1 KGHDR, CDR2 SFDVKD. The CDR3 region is CATSDFLDRVQHF. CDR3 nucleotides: TGTGCCACCAGTGATTTTCTGGACAGGGTCCAGCATTTT.

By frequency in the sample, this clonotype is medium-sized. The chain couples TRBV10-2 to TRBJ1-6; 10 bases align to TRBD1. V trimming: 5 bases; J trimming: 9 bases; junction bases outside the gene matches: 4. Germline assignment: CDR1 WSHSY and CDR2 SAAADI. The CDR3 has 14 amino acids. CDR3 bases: TGCGCCAGCAGTAGACAGGGGGCGAGTTCACCCCTCCACTTT. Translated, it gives CASSRQGASSPLHF.

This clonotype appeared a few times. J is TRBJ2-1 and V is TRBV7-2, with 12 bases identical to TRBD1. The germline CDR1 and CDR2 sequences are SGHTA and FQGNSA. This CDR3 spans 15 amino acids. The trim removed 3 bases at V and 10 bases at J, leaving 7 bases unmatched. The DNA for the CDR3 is TGTGCCAGCAGCTTCCCGGGACAGGGGGCAGAGGAGCAGTTCTTC. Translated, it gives CASSFPGQGAEEQFF.

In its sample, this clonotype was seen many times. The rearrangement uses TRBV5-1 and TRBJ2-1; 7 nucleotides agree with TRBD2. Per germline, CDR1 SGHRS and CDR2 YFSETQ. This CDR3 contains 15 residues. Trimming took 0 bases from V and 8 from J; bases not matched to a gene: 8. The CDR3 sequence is CASSLVGGSNYEQFF. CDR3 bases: TGCGCCAGCAGCTTGGTTGGCGGGAGTAATTATGAGCAGTTCTTC.

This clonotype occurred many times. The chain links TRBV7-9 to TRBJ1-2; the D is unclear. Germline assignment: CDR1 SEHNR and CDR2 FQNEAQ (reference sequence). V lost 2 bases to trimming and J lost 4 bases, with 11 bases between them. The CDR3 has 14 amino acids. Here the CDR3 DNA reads TGTGCCAGCAGCTTATATGGATCCTCCTATGGCTACACCTTC. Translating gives CASSLYGSSYGYTF.

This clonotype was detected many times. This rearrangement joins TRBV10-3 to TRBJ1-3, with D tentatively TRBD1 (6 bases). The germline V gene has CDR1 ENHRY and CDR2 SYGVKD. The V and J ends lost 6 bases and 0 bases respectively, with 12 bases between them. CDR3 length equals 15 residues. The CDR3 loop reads CAIRETGNSGNTIYF. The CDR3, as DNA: TGTGCCATCAGGGAAACAGGGAACTCTGGAAACACCATATATTTT.

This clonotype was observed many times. The CDR3 is CASSLAGEGRGYEQYF. DNA of the CDR3: TGTGCCAGCAGCTTAGCGGGGGAGGGCAGGGGATACGAGCAGTACTTC. The chain has TRBV7-6 and TRBJ2-7; a weak D match, TRBD2 (7 bases). Trimming pared 0 bases from V and 4 bases from J, leaving 16 bases between. The CDR3 is made up of 16 amino acids. From germline, CDR1 is SGHVS and CDR2 FNYEAQ. Full variable domain (remainder filled in from reference TRBV7-6 and TRBJ2-7): GAGVSQSPRYKVTKRGQDVALRCDPISGHVSLYWYRQALGQGPEFLTYFNYEAQQDKSGLPNDRFSAERPEGSISTLTIQRTEQRDSAMYRCASSLAGEGRGYEQYFGPGTRLTVT.

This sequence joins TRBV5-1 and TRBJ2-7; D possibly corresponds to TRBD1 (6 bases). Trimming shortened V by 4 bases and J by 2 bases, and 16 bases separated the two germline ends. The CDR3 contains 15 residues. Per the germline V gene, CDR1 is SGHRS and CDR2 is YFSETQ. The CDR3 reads CASSQDSLYAYEQYF. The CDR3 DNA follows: TGCGCCAGCAGCCAGGACAGCCTTTATGCCTACGAGCAGTACTTC.

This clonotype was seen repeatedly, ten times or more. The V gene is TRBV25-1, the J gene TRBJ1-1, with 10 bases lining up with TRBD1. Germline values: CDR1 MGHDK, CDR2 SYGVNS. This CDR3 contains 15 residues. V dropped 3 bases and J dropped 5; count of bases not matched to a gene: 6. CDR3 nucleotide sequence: TGTGCCAGCAGTGACGGACAGGGGGTCGGAACTGAAGCTTTCTTT. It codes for CASSDGQGVGTEAFF.

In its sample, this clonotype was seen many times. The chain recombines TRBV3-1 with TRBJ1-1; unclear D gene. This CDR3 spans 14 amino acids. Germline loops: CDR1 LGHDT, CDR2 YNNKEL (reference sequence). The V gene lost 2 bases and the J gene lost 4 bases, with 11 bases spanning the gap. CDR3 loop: CASSQFISGTEAFF. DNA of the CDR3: TGTGCCAGCAGCCAATTTATAAGTGGCACTGAAGCTTTCTTT. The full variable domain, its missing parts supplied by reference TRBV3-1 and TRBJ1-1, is DTAVSQTPKYLVTQMGNDKSIKCEQNLGHDTMYWYKQDSKKFLKIMFSYNNKELIINETVPNRFSPKSPDKAHLNLHINSLELGDSAVYFCASSQFISGTEAFFGQGTRLTVV.

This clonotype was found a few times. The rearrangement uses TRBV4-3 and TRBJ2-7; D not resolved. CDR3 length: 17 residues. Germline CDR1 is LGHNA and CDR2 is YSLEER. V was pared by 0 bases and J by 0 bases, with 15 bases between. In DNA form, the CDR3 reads TGCGCCAGCAGCCAAGAAATATCGCACAGAGGCTCCTACGAGCAGTACTTC. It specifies CASSQEISHRGSYEQYF.

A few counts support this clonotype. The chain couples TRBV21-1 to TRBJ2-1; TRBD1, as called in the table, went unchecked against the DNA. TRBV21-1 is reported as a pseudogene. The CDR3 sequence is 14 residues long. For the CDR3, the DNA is TGTGCCAGCAAACCGGGACGGAGAGACAATGAGCAGTTCTTC. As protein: CASKPGRRDNEQFF.

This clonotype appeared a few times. Written as DNA, the CDR3 is TGTGCCAGTGACACTCCTGATCAGCCCCAGAATTTT. Translated: CASDTPDQPQNF. The V gene is TRBV21-1, the J gene TRBJ1-5. TRBV21-1 is tagged as a pseudogene. The CDR3 runs to 12 residues.

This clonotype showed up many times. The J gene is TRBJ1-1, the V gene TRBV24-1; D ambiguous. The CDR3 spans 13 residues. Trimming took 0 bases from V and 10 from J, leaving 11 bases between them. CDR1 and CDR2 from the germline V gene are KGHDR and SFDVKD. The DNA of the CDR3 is TGTGCCACCAGTGATTTGAACGGGCTTGGAGCTTTCTTT. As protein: CATSDLNGLGAFF.

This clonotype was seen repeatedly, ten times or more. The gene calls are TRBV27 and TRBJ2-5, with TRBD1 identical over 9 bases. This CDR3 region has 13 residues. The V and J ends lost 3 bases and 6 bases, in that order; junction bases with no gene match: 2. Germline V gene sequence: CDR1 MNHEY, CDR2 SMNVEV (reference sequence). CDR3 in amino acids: CASSFNRGQTQYF. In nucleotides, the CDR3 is TGTGCCAGCAGTTTTAACAGGGGGCAGACCCAGTACTTC.